This T cell receptor (beta chain) was observed in a study of T cell responses to AZD1222 COVID-19 vaccine. Study results and limitations: Repertoires were obtained only post-peak T cell response. At 160-218 and 743-854, vaccine-associated CD4 TCRs were dominant, and they spanned spike. Clonal diversity may have been underestimated in mostly white British donors.

Assay used: immunoSEQ multiplex PCR; TCRdb lists only in-frame clones, some missing. The sample yields roughly 140,000 clones, more than 90% seen once. Unmatched junction bases numbered 2, after V lost 7 bases and J lost 4 bases. CDR3 length: 12 residues. CDR1 and CDR2 from the germline V gene are MDHEN and SYDVKM. As regards this clone: Its specificity is unknown.

Investigators merged groups given second doses at roughly 4 or roughly 12 weeks. The V and J genes are TRBV28 and TRBJ2-7; TRBD1 aligns across 9 bases. Specimen: peripheral blood, collected 28 days after the second AZD1222 dose. The clonotype originates from an adult who received the AZD1222 COVID-19 vaccine. For the CDR3, the DNA is TGTGCCAGCACAGGACAGGGGTACGAGCAGTACTTC. Its translation: CASTGQGYEQYF. Using reference TRBV28 and TRBJ2-7 for the parts outside the CDR3, the full variable domain is DVKVTQSSRYLVKRTGEKVFLECVQDMDHENMFWYRQDPGLGLRLIYFSYDVKMKEKGDIPEGYSVSREKKERFSLILESASTNQTSMYLCASTGQGYEQYFGPGTRLTVT.